This TCR beta chain is drawn from a study of blood T cell repertoires in COVID-19. Study-wide context: PBMCs, B-cell-depleted T cells, or T cells were the source of the cDNA or gDNA that made up the material.

Enrolled during active infection, Seattle patients were then followed longitudinally. Only in-frame clones appear in the TCRdb table, and some are missing; sequencing was by immunoSEQ multiplex PCR. The table has 350,000 or so clones, roughly 89% seen once. The CDR3 loop spans 12 amino acids. The germline gives CDR1 MDHEN, CDR2 SYDVKM. The ends lost 8 bases at V and 4 bases at J; junction bases unmatched: 2. This receptor was obtained from a woman aged 60 to 75 with COVID-19, enrolled during active disease. The material sequenced was peripheral blood. The chain has TRBV28 and TRBJ2-1, with 7 nucleotides matching TRBD2. The CDR3 protein is CASGGGYNEQFF. Written as DNA, the CDR3 is TGTGCCAGCGGGGGGGGATACAATGAGCAGTTCTTC.